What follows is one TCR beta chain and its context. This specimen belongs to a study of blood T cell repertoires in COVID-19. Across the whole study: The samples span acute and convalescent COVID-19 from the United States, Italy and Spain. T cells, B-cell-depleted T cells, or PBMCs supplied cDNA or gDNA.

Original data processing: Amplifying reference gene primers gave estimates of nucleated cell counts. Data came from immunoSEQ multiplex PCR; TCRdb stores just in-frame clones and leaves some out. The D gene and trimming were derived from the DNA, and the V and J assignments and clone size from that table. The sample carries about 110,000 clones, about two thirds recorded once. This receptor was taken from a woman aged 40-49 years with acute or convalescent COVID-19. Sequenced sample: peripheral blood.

The CDR3 nucleotides read TGTGCCAGCAGCTTCCCGGACAGTTACGAGCAGTACTTC. Protein sequence: CASSFPDSYEQYF. The genes are TRBV11-1 and TRBJ2-7; tentative D call: TRBD1 (6 bases). CDR1 SGHAT and CDR2 FQDESV come from the germline V gene (reference sequence). V lost 3 bases, J lost 4 bases, and 10 bases lay in between. The CDR3 has 13 residues.